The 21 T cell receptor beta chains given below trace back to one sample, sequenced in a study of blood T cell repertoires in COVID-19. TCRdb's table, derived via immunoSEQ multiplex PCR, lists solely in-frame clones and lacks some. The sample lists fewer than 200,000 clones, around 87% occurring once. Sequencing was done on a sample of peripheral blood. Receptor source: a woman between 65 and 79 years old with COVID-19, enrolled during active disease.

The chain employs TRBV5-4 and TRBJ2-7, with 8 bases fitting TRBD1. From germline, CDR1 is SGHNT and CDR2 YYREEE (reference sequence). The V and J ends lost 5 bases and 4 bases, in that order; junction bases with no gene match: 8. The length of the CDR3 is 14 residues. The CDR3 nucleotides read TGTGCCAGCAGTGAGCAGGGGGCCGCTTACGAGCAGTACTTC. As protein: CASSEQGAAYEQYF.

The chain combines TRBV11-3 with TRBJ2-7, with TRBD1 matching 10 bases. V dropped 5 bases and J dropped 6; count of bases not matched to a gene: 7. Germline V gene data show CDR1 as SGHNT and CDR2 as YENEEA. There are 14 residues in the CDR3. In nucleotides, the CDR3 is TGTGCCAGCAGCGCTGGGACAGGGGTAAGCGAGCAGTACTTC. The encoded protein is CASSAGTGVSEQYF.

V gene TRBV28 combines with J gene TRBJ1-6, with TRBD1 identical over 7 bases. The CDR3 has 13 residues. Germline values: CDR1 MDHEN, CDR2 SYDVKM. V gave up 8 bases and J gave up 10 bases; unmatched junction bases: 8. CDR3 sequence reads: CASYYRGESPLHF. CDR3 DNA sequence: TGTGCCAGCTATTACAGGGGCGAGTCACCCCTCCACTTT.

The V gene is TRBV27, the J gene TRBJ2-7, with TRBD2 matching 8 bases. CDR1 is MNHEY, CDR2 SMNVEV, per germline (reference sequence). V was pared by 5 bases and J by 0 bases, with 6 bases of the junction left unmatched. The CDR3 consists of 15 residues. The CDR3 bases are TGTGCCAGCAGTAGGGCGGGAGGCGGCTCCTACGAGCAGTACTTC. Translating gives CASSRAGGGSYEQYF.

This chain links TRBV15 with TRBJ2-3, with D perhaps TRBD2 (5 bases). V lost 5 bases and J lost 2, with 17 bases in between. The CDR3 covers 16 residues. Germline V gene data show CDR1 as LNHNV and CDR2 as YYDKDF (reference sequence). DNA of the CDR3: TGTGCCACCAGCCTGGCCGGACTGGGATTCACAGATACGCAGTATTTT. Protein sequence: CATSLAGLGFTDTQYF.

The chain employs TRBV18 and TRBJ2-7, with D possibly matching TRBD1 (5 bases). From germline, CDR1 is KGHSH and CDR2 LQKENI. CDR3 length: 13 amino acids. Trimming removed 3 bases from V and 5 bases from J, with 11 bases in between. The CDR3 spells CASSPRTSDEQYF. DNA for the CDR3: TGTGCCAGCTCACCGCGGACAAGCGACGAGCAGTACTTC.

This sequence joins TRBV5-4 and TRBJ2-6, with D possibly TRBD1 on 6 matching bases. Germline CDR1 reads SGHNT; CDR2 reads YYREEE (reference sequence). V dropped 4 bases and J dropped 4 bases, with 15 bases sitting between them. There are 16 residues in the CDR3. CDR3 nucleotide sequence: TGTGCCAGCAGCCGACACAGGGTGGCCGGGGCCAACGTCCTGACTTTC. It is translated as CASSRHRVAGANVLTF.

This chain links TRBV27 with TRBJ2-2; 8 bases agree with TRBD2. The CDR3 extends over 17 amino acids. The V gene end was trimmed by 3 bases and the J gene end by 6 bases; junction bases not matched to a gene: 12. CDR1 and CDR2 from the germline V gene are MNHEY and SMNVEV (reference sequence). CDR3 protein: CASSFRPTGLVAGELFF. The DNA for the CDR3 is TGTGCCAGCAGTTTCCGTCCGACGGGACTAGTCGCCGGGGAGCTGTTTTTT.

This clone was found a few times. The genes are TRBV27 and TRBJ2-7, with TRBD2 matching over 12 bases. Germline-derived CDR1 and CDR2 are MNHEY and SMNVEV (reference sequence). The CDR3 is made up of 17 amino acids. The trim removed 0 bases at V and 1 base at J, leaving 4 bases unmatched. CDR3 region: CASSLSGLAGHSYEQYF. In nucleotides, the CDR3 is TGTGCCAGCAGTTTATCGGGACTAGCGGGCCATTCCTACGAGCAGTACTTC.

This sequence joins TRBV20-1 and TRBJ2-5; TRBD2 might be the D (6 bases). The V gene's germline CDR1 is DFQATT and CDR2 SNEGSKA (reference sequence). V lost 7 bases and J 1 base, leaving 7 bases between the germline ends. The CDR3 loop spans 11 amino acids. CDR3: CSGTIQETQYF. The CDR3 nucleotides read TGCAGTGGGACTATCCAAGAGACCCAGTACTTC.

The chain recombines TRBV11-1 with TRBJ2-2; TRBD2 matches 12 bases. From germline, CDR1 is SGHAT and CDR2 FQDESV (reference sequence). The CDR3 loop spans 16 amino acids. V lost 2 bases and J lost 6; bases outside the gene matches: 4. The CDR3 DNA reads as TGTGCCAGCAGCTTACGGACTAGCGGGATATCCGGGGAGCTGTTTTTT. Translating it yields CASSLRTSGISGELFF.

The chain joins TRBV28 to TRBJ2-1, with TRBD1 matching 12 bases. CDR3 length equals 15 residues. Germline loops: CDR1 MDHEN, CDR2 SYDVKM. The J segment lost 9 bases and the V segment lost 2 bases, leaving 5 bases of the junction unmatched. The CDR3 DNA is TGTGCCAGCAGTTTACCGGGACAGGGGGCAGGTGAGCAGTTCTTC. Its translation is CASSLPGQGAGEQFF.

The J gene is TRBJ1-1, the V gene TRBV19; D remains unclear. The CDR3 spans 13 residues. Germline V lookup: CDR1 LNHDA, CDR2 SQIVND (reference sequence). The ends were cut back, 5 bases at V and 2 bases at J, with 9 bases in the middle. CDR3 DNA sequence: TGTGCCAGTAGTGTGTTCCTAAACACTGAAGCTTTCTTT. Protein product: CASSVFLNTEAFF.

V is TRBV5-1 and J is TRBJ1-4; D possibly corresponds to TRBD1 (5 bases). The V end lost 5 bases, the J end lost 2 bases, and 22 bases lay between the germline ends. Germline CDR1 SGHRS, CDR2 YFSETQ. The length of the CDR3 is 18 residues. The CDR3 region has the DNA TGCGCCAGCAGACCAGACAGCCTCTGGGGGAGGACTAATGAAAAACTGTTTTTT. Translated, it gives CASRPDSLWGRTNEKLFF.

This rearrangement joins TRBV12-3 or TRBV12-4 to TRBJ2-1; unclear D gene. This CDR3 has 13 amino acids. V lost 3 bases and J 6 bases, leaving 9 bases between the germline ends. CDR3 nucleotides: TGTGCCAGCAGTTTTAGGAGCCGCAATGAGCAGTTCTTC. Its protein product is CASSFRSRNEQFF.

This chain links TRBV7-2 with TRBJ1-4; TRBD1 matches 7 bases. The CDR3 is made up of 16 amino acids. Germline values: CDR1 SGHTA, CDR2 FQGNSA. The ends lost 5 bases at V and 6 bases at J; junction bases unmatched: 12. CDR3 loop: CASSLWTGRNDEKLFF. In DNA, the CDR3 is TGTGCCAGCAGCCTTTGGACAGGACGGAACGATGAAAAACTGTTTTTT.

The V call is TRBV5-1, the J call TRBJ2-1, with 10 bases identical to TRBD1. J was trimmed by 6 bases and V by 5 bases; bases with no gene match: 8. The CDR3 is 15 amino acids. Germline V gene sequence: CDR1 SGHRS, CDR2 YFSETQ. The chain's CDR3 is CASRSPGTGVNEQFF. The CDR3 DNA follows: TGCGCCAGCAGAAGCCCCGGGACAGGGGTCAATGAGCAGTTCTTC.

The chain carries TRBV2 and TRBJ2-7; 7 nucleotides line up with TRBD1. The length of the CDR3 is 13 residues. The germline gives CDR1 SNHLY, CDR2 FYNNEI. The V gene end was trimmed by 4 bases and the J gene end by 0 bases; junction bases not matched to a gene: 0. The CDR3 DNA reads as TGTGCCAGCAGTGGGACAGGCTCCTACGAGCAGTACTTC. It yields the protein CASSGTGSYEQYF. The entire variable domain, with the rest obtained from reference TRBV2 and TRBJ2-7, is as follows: EPEVTQTPSHQVTQMGQEVILRCVPISNHLYFYWYRQILGQKVEFLVSFYNNEISEKSEIFDDQFSVERPDGSNFTLKIRSTKLEDSAMYFCASSGTGSYEQYFGPGTRLTVT.

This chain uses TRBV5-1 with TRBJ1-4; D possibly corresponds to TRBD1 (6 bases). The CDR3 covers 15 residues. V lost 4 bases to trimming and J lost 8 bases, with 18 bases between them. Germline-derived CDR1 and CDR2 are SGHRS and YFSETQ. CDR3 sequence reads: CASSLEQGIEEKLFF. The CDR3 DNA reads TGCGCCAGCAGCCTGGAACAGGGTATAGAAGAAAAACTGTTTTTT. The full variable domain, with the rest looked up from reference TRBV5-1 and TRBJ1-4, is KAGVTQTPRYLIKTRGQQVTLSCSPISGHRSVSWYQQTPGQGLQFLFEYFSETQRNKGNFPGRFSGRQFSNSRSEMNVSTLELGDSALYLCASSLEQGIEEKLFFGSGTQLSVL.

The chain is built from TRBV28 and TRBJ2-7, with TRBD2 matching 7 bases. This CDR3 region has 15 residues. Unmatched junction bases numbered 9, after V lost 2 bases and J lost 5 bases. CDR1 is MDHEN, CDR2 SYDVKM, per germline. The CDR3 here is CASSLIQGGKDEQYF. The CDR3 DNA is TGTGCCAGCAGTTTAATTCAGGGAGGGAAGGACGAGCAGTACTTC. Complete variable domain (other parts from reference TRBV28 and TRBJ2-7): DVKVTQSSRYLVKRTGEKVFLECVQDMDHENMFWYRQDPGLGLRLIYFSYDVKMKEKGDIPEGYSVSREKKERFSLILESASTNQTSMYLCASSLIQGGKDEQYFGPGTRLTVT.

CDR3 region: CASRRTGVINQPQHF. The CDR3 DNA reads TGTGCCAGCAGGCGGACAGGGGTAATCAATCAGCCCCAGCATTTT. The chain uses TRBV28 and TRBJ1-5, with 9 positions matching TRBD1. Germline V gene lookup returns CDR1 MDHEN and CDR2 SYDVKM. This CDR3 contains 15 residues. V trimming: 6 bases; J trimming: 3 bases; junction bases outside the gene matches: 6.